This T cell receptor beta chain was observed in a study of shared clonotypes between healthy human individuals. Trimming pared 4 bases from V and 2 bases from J, leaving 14 bases between. There are 15 residues in the CDR3. From germline, CDR1 is SGHNT and CDR2 YYREEE (reference sequence). Here immunoSEQ multiplex PCR was the method, and the copy in TCRdb shows in-frame clones only, minus some. This table holds some 1 million clones, around 74% found once. This TCR derives from a man aged 18 to 29 in good health. The chain is built from TRBV5-4 and TRBJ2-3; D may be TRBD1 (6 bases). The sequenced material came from memory CD4+ T cells sorted from blood. Documented subset: CD45RA-negative fraction. DNA of the CDR3: TGTGCCAGCAGCAGCGGCGGACAGCTCACAGATACGCAGTATTTT. Its translation: CASSSGGQLTDTQYF. The variable domain in full, completed from reference TRBV5-4 and TRBJ2-3, reads ETGVTQSPTHLIKTRGQQVTLRCSSQSGHNTVSWYQQALGQGPQFIFQYYREEENGRGNFPPRFSGLQFPNYSSELNVNALELDDSALYLCASSSGGQLTDTQYFGPGTRLTVL.